The 10 T cell receptor beta chains below come from one sample, sequenced in a study of T cells in Graves' hyperthyroidism and ophthalmopathy. From RNA transcripts, TCR beta CDR3 regions were amplified. The HTBI primer set was used in a first-round RT-PCR of the TCR CDR3. TCRdb analysed the multiplex PCR reads with MiXCR anew, one entry per CDR3 protein. The data hold hundreds of thousands of distinct CDR3 sequences, with approximately 42% observed a single time. Sequenced material: peripheral blood or thyroid tissue (not recorded which). Receptors originate from an adult man with Graves' disease, either hyperthyroidism or ophthalmopathy (not recorded which).

On this clonotype itself: A much larger clone differs from this one at a single base, so this may be a read error. This rearrangement joins TRBV7-6 to TRBJ1-1; D not resolved. The CDR3 contains 14 residues. Germline-derived CDR1 and CDR2 are SGHVS and FNYEAQ. The CDR3 sequence is CASSLDPGITEALF. DNA of the CDR3: TGTGCCAGCAGCTTAGATCCGGGGATCACTGAAGCTCTCTTT.

This clonotype has only a few counts. The V and J genes are TRBV2 and TRBJ2-5; 7 nucleotides match TRBD2. V dropped 1 base and J dropped 5; count of bases not matched to a gene: 4. CDR3 length: 14 amino acids. From germline, CDR1 is SNHLY and CDR2 FYNNEI. The CDR3 DNA is TGTGCCAGCAGTGAAGTGGGAGGGTGGGAGACCCAGTACTTC. It codes for CASSEVGGWETQYF.

In this sample, this clonotype turned up many times. The rearrangement uses TRBV29-1 and TRBJ1-3, with D hard to call. The germline V and J ends were trimmed by 7 bases and 2 bases, with 6 bases remaining between them. This CDR3 is built from 11 residues. Germline V CDR1 and CDR2: SQVTM, ANQGSEA. CDR3 sequence: CSGQTGNTIYF. CDR3 coding DNA: TGCAGCGGACAAACTGGAAACACCATATATTTT.

This clonotype was seen a handful of times. The genes are TRBV7-6 and TRBJ1-4; D uncertain. The germline CDR1 and CDR2 sequences are SGHVS and FNYEAQ. V lost 1 base to trimming and J lost 8 bases, with 14 bases between them. This CDR3 comprises 15 residues. Here the CDR3 reads CASSLGAGGREKLFF. CDR3 coding DNA: TGTGCCAGCAGCTTAGGGGCCGGCGGCCGGGAAAAACTGTTTTTT.

V and J are TRBV24-1 and TRBJ1-4; a possible D gene is TRBD1 (5 bases). V shed 6 bases and J shed 7 bases, with 14 bases lying between them. Germline V gene lookup returns CDR1 KGHDR and CDR2 SFDVKD. There are 14 residues in the CDR3. The CDR3 protein is CATSSVGGAEKLFF. CDR3 nucleotide sequence: TGTGCCACCAGTTCCGTGGGCGGGGCTGAAAAACTGTTTTTT.

The chain has TRBV20-1 and TRBJ1-2; TRBD1 matches at 9 bases. The V segment lost 6 bases and the J segment 8 bases; nucleotides outside the gene matches: 10. CDR3 size: 13 residues. The germline V gene encodes CDR1 DFQATT and CDR2 SNEGSKA (reference sequence). This CDR3 reads CSAWDRALRGYTF. The CDR3 DNA reads as TGCAGTGCGTGGGACAGGGCCCTGAGAGGCTACACCTTC.

The rearrangement links TRBV7-9 to TRBJ2-5; 7 bases match TRBD1. The CDR3 sequence is 15 residues long. The V segment lost 3 bases and the J segment 5 bases; nucleotides outside the gene matches: 9. Per the germline V gene, CDR1 is SEHNR and CDR2 is FQNEAQ (reference sequence). CDR3 loop: CASSFRDSSVETQYF. Written as DNA, the CDR3 is TGTGCCAGCAGCTTCCGGGACAGCAGCGTGGAGACCCAGTACTTC.

Ten or more counts support this clonotype. The CDR3 DNA reads as TGTGCCATCTCCCTCGGGGGGGGAGGTTCACCCCTCCACTTT. This sequence encodes CAISLGGGGSPLHF. The chain couples TRBV10-3 to TRBJ1-6; tentative D call: TRBD1 (5 bases). There are 14 residues in the CDR3. Germline V lookup: CDR1 ENHRY, CDR2 SYGVKD. With 8 bases removed from V and 9 bases from J, the gap between germline ends came to 17 bases.

The CDR3 sequence is CASSRQGRSYEQYF. The CDR3, as DNA: TGTGCCAGCAGCCGCCAGGGGCGCTCCTACGAGCAGTACTTC. V and J are TRBV3-1 and TRBJ2-7, with a possible D match to TRBD1 (6 bases). The germline gives CDR1 LGHDT, CDR2 YNNKEL (reference sequence). CDR3 size: 14 residues. V was shortened by 4 bases and J by 0 bases, with 10 bases between the two germline ends.

This sequence joins TRBV29-1 and TRBJ1-2; D is unresolved. Germline CDR1 and CDR2: SQVTM and ANQGSEA. The ends were cut back, 0 bases at V and 7 bases at J, with 6 bases in the middle. The CDR3 has 11 amino acids. CDR3 nucleotides: TGCAGCGTTGAAGATACGGGTGGCTACACCTTC. It yields the protein CSVEDTGGYTF.